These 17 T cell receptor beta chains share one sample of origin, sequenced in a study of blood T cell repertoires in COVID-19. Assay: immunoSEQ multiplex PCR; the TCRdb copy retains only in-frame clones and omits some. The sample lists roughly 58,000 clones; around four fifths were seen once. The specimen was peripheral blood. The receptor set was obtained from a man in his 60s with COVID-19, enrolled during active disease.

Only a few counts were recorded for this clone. In DNA form, the CDR3 reads TGTGCCAGTAGTAGCATCGTTAGCTCCTATAATTCACCCCTCCACTTT. Amino acids: CASSSIVSSYNSPLHF. The chain recombines TRBV19 with TRBJ1-6, with D unresolved. The CDR3 is 16 amino acids. V lost 4 bases and J 0 bases, leaving 10 bases between the germline ends. Germline V gene data show CDR1 as LNHDA and CDR2 as SQIVND (reference sequence).

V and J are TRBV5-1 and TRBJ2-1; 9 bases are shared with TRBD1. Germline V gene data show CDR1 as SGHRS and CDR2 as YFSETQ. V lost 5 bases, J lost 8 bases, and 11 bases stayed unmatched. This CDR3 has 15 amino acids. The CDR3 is CASSFGQGWIDEQFF. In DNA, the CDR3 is TGCGCCAGCAGTTTCGGACAGGGGTGGATAGATGAGCAGTTCTTC.

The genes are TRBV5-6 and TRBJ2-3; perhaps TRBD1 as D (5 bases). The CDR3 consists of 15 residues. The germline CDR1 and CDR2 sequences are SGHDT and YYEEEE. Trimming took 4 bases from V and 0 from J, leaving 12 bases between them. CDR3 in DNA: TGTGCCAGCAGCCCCCGACAGTCTAGCACAGATACGCAGTATTTT. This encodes CASSPRQSSTDTQYF.

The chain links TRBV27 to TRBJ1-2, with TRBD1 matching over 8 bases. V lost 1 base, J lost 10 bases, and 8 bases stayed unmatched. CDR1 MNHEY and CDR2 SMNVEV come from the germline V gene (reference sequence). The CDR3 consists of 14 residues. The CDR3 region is CASSLLSQGAVYTF. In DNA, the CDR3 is TGTGCCAGCAGTTTATTGTCCCAGGGGGCGGTCTACACCTTC.

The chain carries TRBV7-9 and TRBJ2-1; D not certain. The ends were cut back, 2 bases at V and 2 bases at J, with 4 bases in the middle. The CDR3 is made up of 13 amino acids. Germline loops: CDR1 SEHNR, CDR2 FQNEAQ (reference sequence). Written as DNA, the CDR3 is TGTGCCAGCAGCTTACGTCCCTACAATGAGCAGTTCTTC. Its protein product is CASSLRPYNEQFF.

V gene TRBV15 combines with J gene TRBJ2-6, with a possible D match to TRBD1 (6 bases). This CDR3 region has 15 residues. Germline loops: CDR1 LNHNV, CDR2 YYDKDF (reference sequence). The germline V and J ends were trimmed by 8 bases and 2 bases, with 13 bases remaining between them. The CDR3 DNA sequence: TGTGCCACCGAGACAGGTAGTCCTGGGGCCAACGTCCTGACTTTC. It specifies CATETGSPGANVLTF. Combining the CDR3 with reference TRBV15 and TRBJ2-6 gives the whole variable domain DAMVIQNPRYQVTQFGKPVTLSCSQTLNHNVMYWYQQKSSQAPKLLFHYYDKDFNNEADTPDNFQSRRPNTSFCFLDIRSPGLGDTAMYLCATETGSPGANVLTFGAGSRLTVL.

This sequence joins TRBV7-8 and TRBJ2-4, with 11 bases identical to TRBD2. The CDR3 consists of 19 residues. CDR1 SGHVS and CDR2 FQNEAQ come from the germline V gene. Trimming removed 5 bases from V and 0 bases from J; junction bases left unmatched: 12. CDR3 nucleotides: TGTGCCAGCAGCCCGAGGAGACTAGCGGGATTACTAGCCAAAAACATTCAGTACTTC. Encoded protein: CASSPRRLAGLLAKNIQYF.

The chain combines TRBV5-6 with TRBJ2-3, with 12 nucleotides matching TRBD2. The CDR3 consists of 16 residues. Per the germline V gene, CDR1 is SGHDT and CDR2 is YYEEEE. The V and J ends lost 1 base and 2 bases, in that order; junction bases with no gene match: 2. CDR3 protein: CASSLLAGGYTDTQYF. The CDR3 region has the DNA TGTGCCAGCAGCTTGCTAGCGGGGGGGTACACAGATACGCAGTATTTT.

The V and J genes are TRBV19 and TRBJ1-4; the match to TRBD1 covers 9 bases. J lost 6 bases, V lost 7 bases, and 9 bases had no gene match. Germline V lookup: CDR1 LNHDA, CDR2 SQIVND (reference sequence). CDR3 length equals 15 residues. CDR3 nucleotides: TGTGCCAGTACTACAGGGGGCCTAGGTGATGAAAAACTGTTTTTT. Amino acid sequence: CASTTGGLGDEKLFF.

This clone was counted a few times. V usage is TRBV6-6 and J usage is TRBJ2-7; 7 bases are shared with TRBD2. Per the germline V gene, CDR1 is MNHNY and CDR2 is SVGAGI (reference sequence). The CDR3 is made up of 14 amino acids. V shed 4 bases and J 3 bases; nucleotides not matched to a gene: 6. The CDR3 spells CASSSRGTNYEQYF. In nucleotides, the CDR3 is TGTGCCAGCAGTTCACGAGGGACTAACTACGAGCAGTACTTC.

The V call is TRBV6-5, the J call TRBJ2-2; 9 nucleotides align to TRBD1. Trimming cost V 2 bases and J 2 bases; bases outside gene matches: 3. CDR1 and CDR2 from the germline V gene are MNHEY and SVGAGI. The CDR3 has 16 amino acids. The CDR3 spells CASSYQTGGNTGELFF. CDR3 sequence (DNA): TGTGCCAGCAGTTACCAAACAGGGGGCAACACCGGGGAGCTGTTTTTT.

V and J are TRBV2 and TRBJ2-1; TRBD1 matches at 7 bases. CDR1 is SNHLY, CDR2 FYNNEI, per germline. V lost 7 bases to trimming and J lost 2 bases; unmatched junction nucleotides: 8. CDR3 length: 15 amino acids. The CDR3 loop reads CASTEQGNTYNEQFF. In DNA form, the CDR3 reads TGTGCCAGCACCGAACAGGGGAACACCTACAATGAGCAGTTCTTC.

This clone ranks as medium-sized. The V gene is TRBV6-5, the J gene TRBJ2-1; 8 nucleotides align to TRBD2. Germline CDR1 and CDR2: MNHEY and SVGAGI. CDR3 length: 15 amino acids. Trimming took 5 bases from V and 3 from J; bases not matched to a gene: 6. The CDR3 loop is CASSPTSGDYNEQFF. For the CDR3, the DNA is TGTGCCAGCAGTCCAACTAGCGGAGACTACAATGAGCAGTTCTTC.

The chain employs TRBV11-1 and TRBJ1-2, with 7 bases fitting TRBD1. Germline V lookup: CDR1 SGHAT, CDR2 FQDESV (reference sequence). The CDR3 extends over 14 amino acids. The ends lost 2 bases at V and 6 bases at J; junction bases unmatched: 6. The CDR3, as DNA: TGTGCCAGCAGCTTAAAAAGCCAGGGGGATGGCTACACCTTC. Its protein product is CASSLKSQGDGYTF.

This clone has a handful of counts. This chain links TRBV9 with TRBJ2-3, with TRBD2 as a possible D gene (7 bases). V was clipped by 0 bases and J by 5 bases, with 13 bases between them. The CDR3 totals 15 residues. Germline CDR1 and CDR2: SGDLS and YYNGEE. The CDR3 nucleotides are TGTGCCAGCAGCGTAGGGGCGGGGGCGAGAGATACGCAGTATTTT. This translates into CASSVGAGARDTQYF.

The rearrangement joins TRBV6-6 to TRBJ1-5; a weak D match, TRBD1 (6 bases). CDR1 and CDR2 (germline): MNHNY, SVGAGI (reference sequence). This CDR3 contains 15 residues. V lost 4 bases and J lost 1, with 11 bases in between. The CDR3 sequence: CASSWSQGSNQPQHF. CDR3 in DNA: TGTGCCAGCAGTTGGTCTCAGGGGAGCAATCAGCCCCAGCATTTT.

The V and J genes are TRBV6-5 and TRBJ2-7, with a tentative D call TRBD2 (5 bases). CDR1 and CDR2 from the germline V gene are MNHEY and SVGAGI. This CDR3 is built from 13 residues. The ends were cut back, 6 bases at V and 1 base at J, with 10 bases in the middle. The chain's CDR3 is CASSSPGSYEQYF. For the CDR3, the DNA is TGTGCCAGCAGCTCCCCGGGGTCCTACGAGCAGTACTTC.